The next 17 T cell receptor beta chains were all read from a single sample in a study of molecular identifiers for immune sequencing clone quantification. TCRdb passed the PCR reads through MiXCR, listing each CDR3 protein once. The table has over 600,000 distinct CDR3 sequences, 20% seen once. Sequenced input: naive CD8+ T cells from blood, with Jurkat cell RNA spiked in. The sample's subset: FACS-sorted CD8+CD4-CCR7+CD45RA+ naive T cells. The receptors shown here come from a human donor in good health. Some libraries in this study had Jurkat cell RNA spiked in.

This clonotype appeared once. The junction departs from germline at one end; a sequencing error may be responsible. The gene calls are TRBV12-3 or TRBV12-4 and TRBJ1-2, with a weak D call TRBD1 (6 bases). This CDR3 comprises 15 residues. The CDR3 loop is CASSPPGHRLYGFTF. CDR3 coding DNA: TGTGCCAGCAGTCCTCCGGGACACCGACTCTATGGCTTCACCTTC.

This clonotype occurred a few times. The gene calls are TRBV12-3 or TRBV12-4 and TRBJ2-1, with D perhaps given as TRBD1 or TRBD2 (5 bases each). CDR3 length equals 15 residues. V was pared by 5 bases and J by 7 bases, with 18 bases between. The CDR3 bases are TGTGCCAGCAGTCCGGGACCGACACCCGGGAATGAGCAGTTCTTC. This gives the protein CASSPGPTPGNEQFF.

CDR3 in DNA: TGTGCCAGCAGCCCCGGTCTCGAGCAGTTCTTC. Translation: CASSPGLEQFF. V gene TRBV2 combines with J gene TRBJ2-1; no firm D call. Germline V gene data show CDR1 as SNHLY and CDR2 as FYNNEI. V gave up 6 bases and J gave up 10 bases, with 10 bases separating them. The CDR3 length is 11 residues.

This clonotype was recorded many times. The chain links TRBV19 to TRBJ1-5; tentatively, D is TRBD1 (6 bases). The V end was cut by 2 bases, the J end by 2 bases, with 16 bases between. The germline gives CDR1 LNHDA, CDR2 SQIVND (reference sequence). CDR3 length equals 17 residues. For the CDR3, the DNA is TGTGCCAGTAGTATAAATATTGGGGGCGCTCGCAATCAGCCCCAGCATTTT. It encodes CASSINIGGARNQPQHF.

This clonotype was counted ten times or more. The CDR3 DNA reads TGTGCCAGCTCGTCCATAAACGGGACAGGGGGCGCGTGGAGCAATCAGCCCCAGCATTTT. This encodes CASSSINGTGGAWSNQPQHF. This chain joins TRBV18 and TRBJ1-5, with TRBD1 matching 12 bases. In germline, CDR1 is KGHSH, CDR2 LQKENI. Unmatched junction bases numbered 16, after V lost 6 bases and J lost 1 base. The CDR3 covers 20 residues.

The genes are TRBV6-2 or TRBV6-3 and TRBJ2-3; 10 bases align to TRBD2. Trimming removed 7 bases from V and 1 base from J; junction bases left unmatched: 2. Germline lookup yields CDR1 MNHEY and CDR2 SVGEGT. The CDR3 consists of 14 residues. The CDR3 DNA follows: TGTGCCAGCAAGGGACTAGCGCGCACAGATACGCAGTATTTT. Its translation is CASKGLARTDTQYF.

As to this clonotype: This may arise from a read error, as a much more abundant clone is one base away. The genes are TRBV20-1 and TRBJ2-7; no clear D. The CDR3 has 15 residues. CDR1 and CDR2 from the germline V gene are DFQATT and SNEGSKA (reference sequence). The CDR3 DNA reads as TGCAGTGCTATAAGCGCAGAACCAAGCTCCTACGAGCAGCACTTC. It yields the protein CSAISAEPSSYEQHF.

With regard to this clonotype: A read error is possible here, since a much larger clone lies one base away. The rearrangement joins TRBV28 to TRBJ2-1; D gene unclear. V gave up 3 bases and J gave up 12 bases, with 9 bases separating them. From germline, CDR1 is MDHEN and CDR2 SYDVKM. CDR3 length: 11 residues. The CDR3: CASSFGGGQFF. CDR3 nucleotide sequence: TGTGCCAGCAGTTTTGGCGGCGGGCAGTTCTTC.

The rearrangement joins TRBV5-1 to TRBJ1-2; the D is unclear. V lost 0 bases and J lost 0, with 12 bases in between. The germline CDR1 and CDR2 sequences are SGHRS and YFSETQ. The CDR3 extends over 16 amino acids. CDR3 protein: CASSLASGRTNYGYTF. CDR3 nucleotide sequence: TGCGCCAGCAGCTTGGCCTCTGGACGAACTAACTATGGCTACACCTTC. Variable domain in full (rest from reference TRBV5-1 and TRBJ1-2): KAGVTQTPRYLIKTRGQQVTLSCSPISGHRSVSWYQQTPGQGLQFLFEYFSETQRNKGNFPGRFSGRQFSNSRSEMNVSTLELGDSALYLCASSLASGRTNYGYTFGSGTRLTVV.

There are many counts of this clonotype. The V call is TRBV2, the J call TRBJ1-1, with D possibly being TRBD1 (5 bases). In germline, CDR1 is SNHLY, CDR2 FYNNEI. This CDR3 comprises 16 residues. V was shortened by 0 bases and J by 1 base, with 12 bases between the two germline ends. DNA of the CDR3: TGTGCCAGCAGTGAAGCGCCCAGGACACCGAACACTGAAGCTTTCTTT. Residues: CASSEAPRTPNTEAFF.

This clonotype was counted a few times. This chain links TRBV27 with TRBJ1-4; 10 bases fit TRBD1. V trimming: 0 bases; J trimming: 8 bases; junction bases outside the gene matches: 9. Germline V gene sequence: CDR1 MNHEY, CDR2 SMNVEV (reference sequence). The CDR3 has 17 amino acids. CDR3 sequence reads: CASSLSPRQGAREKLFF. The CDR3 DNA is TGTGCCAGCAGTTTATCGCCTCGACAGGGGGCAAGGGAAAAACTGTTTTTT.

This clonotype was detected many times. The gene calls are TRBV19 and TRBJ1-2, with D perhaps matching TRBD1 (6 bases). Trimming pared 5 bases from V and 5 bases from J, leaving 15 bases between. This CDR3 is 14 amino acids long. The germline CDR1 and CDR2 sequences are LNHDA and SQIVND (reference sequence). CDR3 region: CASSPSTGIYGYTF. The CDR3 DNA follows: TGTGCCAGTAGTCCATCGACAGGCATATATGGCTACACCTTC.

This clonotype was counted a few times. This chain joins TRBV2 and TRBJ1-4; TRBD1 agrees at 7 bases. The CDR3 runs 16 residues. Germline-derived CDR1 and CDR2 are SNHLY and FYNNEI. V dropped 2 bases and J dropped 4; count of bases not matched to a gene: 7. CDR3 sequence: CASSEPRDSNNEKLFF. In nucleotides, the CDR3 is TGTGCCAGCAGTGAACCCCGGGACAGCAATAATGAAAAACTGTTTTTT.

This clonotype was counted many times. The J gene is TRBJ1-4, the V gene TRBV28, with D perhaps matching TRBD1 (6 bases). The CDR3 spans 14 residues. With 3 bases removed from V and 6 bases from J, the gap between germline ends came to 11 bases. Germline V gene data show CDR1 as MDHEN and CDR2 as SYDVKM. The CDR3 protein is CASSLAGVDEKLFF. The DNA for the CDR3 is TGTGCCAGCAGTTTGGCAGGGGTGGATGAAAAACTGTTTTTT.

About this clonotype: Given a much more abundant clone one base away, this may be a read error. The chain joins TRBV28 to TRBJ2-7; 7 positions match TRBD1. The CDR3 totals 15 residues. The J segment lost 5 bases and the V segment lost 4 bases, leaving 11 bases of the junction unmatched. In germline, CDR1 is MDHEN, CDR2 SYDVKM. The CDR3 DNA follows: TGTGCCAGCAGTTACAGGGGACCCCACCAGAACGAGCAGTACTTC. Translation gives CASSYRGPHQNEQYF.

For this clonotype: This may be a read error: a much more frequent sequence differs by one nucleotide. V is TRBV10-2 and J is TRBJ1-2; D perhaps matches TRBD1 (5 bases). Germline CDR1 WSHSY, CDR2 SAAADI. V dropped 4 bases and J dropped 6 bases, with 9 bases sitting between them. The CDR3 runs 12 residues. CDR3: CASSGSGNGYTF. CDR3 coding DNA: TGCGCCAGCAGTGGGTCAGGGAATGGCTACACCTTC.

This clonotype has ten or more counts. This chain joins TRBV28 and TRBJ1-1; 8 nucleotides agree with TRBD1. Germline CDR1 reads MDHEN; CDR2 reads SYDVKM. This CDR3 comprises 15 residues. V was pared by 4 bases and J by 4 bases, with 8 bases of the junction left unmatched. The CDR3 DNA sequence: TGTGCCAGCAGTTCCGGGACAGGATTTGTCACTGAAGCTTTCTTT. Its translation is CASSSGTGFVTEAFF.